The 2 T cell receptor beta chains presented below share a single source sample, sequenced in a study of shared T cell receptors in the human thymus. Assay: immunoSEQ multiplex PCR; the TCRdb copy retains only in-frame clones and omits some. The repertoire has hundreds of thousands of clones, about 87% of them found once; the top ten carry approximately 0.0097%. These same data were also listed under a study on human thymus T cells.

Sequencing input: thymocytes. The source is a boy under two years old with a congenital heart defect.

The chain has TRBV19 and TRBJ1-5, with TRBD1 matching over 12 bases. CDR1 is LNHDA and CDR2 is SQIVND in the germline V gene (reference sequence). The CDR3 runs to 15 residues. The V and J ends lost 5 bases and 5 bases, in that order; junction bases with no gene match: 4. The CDR3 DNA sequence: TGTGCCAGTAGTTCCGGGACAGGGGGCCATCAGCCCCAGCATTTT. Amino acids: CASSSGTGGHQPQHF.

Remarks on this clone: A junction end diverges from the germline sequence, so it may reflect a read error. This rearrangement joins TRBV25-1 to TRBJ1-6, with TRBD1 matching over 7 bases. CDR3 length equals 15 residues. CDR1 and CDR2 from the germline V gene are MGHDK and SYGVNS. The CDR3 DNA reads as TGTGCCAGCGGTGACAGGGCCGACCTTATAAGCCCCCTCCACTTT. Encoded protein: CASGDRADLISPLHF.